A single sample gave rise to the 32 T cell receptor beta chains below, sequenced in a study of T-cell memory formation after mild COVID-19. TCRdb analysed the 5' RACE reads with MiXCR anew, one entry per CDR3 protein. The table includes roughly 130,000 distinct CDR3 sequences, less than 6.5% detected once. Material: PBMCs or a T cell subset sorted from them (not recorded which). These receptors were taken from an adult woman who had mild COVID-19 (a few samples of this study predate the infection). Cell type and time point are not known.

This clonotype was counted many times. The chain uses TRBV18 and TRBJ1-3; D remains unclear. V lost 0 bases and J 4 bases, leaving 1 base between the germline ends. The CDR3 runs to 12 residues. Germline lookup yields CDR1 KGHSH and CDR2 LQKENI. CDR3 in DNA: TGTGCCAGCTCACCACCAGGAAACACCATATATTTT. Residues: CASSPPGNTIYF. The variable domain in full, with the rest retrieved from reference TRBV18 and TRBJ1-3, is NAGVMQNPRHLVRRRGQEARLRCSPMKGHSHVYWYRQLPEEGLKFMVYLQKENIIDESGMPKERFSAEFPKEGPSILRIQQVVRGDSAAYFCASSPPGNTIYFGEGSWLTVV.

The chain links TRBV6-5 to TRBJ1-5; 9 bases fit TRBD1. The CDR3 spans 15 residues. The V and J ends lost 6 bases and 1 base, in that order; junction bases with no gene match: 4. Looked up from germline, CDR1 is MNHEY and CDR2 is SVGAGI. The CDR3 DNA sequence: TGTGCCAGCAGCCGGACAGGGGAGAGCAATCAGCCCCAGCATTTT. It yields the protein CASSRTGESNQPQHF.

This clonotype was found many times. The rearrangement links TRBV4-1 to TRBJ1-5, with D hard to call. The CDR3 totals 12 residues. The V gene's germline CDR1 is MGHRA and CDR2 YSYEKL. The V and J ends lost 2 bases and 4 bases respectively, with 3 bases between them. CDR3 amino acids: CASSQWNQPQHF. The DNA of the CDR3 is TGCGCCAGCAGCCAATGGAATCAGCCCCAGCATTTT.

The sample holds many counts of this clonotype. The chain has TRBV7-8 and TRBJ1-1, with 8 nucleotides matching TRBD1. V shed 3 bases and J 5 bases; nucleotides not matched to a gene: 5. The CDR3 contains 14 residues. CDR1 SGHVS and CDR2 FQNEAQ come from the germline V gene. The CDR3 loop reads CASSFTGGGTEAFF. The CDR3 DNA follows: TGTGCCAGCAGCTTTACAGGGGGGGGTACTGAAGCTTTCTTT.

There are many counts of this clonotype. The rearrangement links TRBV6-5 to TRBJ1-1, with D maybe TRBD1 (5 bases). Germline values: CDR1 MNHEY, CDR2 SVGAGI. Trimming left V 2 bases short and J 10 bases short, with 14 bases between. This CDR3 comprises 13 residues. CDR3 amino acids: CASSYGRGDGAFF. CDR3 coding DNA: TGTGCCAGCAGTTACGGCCGCGGGGACGGAGCTTTCTTT.

This rearrangement joins TRBV11-2 to TRBJ1-6; the D gene is possibly TRBD1 (5 bases). With 5 bases removed from V and 7 bases from J, the gap between germline ends came to 9 bases. This CDR3 has 13 amino acids. In germline, CDR1 is SGHAT, CDR2 FQNNGV. The CDR3 DNA reads TGTGCCAGCAGCACCCCAGGGAATTCACCCCTCCACTTT. Translation gives CASSTPGNSPLHF.

This sequence joins TRBV4-1 and TRBJ1-3; D ambiguous. Trimming removed 1 base at V and 0 bases at J, with 10 bases between. The germline V gene has CDR1 MGHRA and CDR2 YSYEKL. The CDR3 extends over 16 amino acids. Written as DNA, the CDR3 is TGCGCCAGCAGCCAAGGGAAGGGAGCCTCTGGAAACACCATATATTTT. This translates into CASSQGKGASGNTIYF.

This clonotype has just a few counts. The genes are TRBV19 and TRBJ1-3; the match to TRBD1 covers 8 bases. The CDR3 runs to 13 residues. Trimming at V came to 6 bases and at J to 4 bases, leaving 2 bases not matched to a gene. Per the germline V gene, CDR1 is LNHDA and CDR2 is SQIVND (reference sequence). CDR3 sequence reads: CASRRTGGNTIYF. In nucleotides, the CDR3 is TGTGCCAGTAGACGGACAGGGGGAAACACCATATATTTT.

At least ten counts were recorded for this clonotype. The rearrangement links TRBV7-3 to TRBJ2-5, with D possibly matching TRBD2 (7 bases). Between the trimmed V and J ends, which lost 5 bases and 4 bases, there was a span of 17 bases. CDR3 length: 15 amino acids. Germline assignment: CDR1 SGHTA and CDR2 FQGTGA. CDR3 coding DNA: TGTGCCAGCAGCCTTAGGGGGGGGGGCGCAGAGACCCAGTACTTC. Its protein is CASSLRGGGAETQYF.

This clonotype came up a few times. The rearrangement links TRBV24-1 to TRBJ1-4, with D perhaps matching TRBD1 (6 bases). V shed 4 bases and J shed 7 bases, with 12 bases lying between them. The CDR3 has 14 amino acids. Germline CDR1 reads KGHDR; CDR2 reads SFDVKD. The CDR3 is CATSDRKGGEKLFF. The CDR3 DNA sequence: TGTGCCACCAGTGACCGCAAGGGGGGTGAAAAACTGTTTTTT.

This clonotype was recorded at least ten times. The V call is TRBV27, the J call TRBJ1-1, with D hard to call. Trimming shortened V by 2 bases and J by 2 bases, and 6 bases separated the two germline ends. From germline, CDR1 is MNHEY and CDR2 SMNVEV (reference sequence). This CDR3 spans 13 amino acids. The CDR3 loop is CASSLMRNTEAFF. CDR3 DNA sequence: TGTGCCAGCAGTTTAATGAGAAACACTGAAGCTTTCTTT.

This clonotype was counted many times. This sequence joins TRBV19 and TRBJ2-3; TRBD2 matches at 11 bases. The CDR3 is made up of 16 amino acids. Germline V gene sequence: CDR1 LNHDA, CDR2 SQIVND (reference sequence). V was pared by 10 bases and J by 7 bases, with 16 bases of the junction left unmatched. The CDR3 region has the DNA TGTGCCACCCGAACGAAGACTAGCGGGAATGTTTATACGCAGTATTTT. Residues: CATRTKTSGNVYTQYF.

The rearrangement uses TRBV3-1 and TRBJ2-3; TRBD1 aligns across 7 bases. CDR3 length: 15 residues. Germline CDR1 and CDR2: LGHDT and YNNKEL (reference sequence). The trim removed 1 base at V and 2 bases at J, leaving 3 bases unmatched. This CDR3 reads CASSQVTGATDTQYF. CDR3 nucleotides: TGTGCCAGCAGCCAAGTTACAGGGGCCACAGATACGCAGTATTTT.

This clonotype was counted only a few times. The chain recombines TRBV20-1 with TRBJ2-7; 12 nucleotides line up with TRBD2. The CDR3 consists of 15 residues. Trimming at V came to 5 bases and at J to 3 bases, leaving 8 bases not matched to a gene. Germline CDR1 is DFQATT and CDR2 is SNEGSKA (reference sequence). The CDR3 region is CSASKPSGGGYEQYF. The CDR3 DNA sequence: TGCAGTGCTTCCAAACCTAGCGGGGGGGGCTACGAGCAGTACTTC.

Ten or more counts support this clonotype. The rearrangement joins TRBV4-2 to TRBJ1-2; D not resolved. The V end was cut by 2 bases, the J end by 4 bases, with 14 bases between. The CDR3 spans 15 residues. Per germline, CDR1 LGHNA and CDR2 YNFKEQ. For the CDR3, the DNA is TGTGCCAGCAGCCAATCAGACAAGGCCCCCTATGGCTACACCTTC. Protein product: CASSQSDKAPYGYTF.

This clonotype was seen many times. The CDR3 DNA reads TGTGCCAGCAGAGGGGGGGACTCCTACAATGAGCAGTTCTTC. Encoded protein: CASRGGDSYNEQFF. The chain uses TRBV7-2 and TRBJ2-1, with a weak D call TRBD2 (7 bases). The V gene's germline CDR1 is SGHTA and CDR2 FQGNSA. Trimming removed 6 bases at V and 0 bases at J, with 9 bases between. The CDR3 is 14 amino acids.

This clonotype has ten or more counts. The chain carries TRBV12-3 or TRBV12-4 and TRBJ2-2; D is unresolved. With 3 bases removed from V and 4 bases from J, the gap between germline ends came to 6 bases. The CDR3 extends over 13 amino acids. The CDR3 DNA follows: TGTGCCAGCAGTTTCGCCACCACCGGGGAGCTGTTTTTT. Translation: CASSFATTGELFF.

This clonotype has a count of ten or more. The chain joins TRBV6-6 to TRBJ2-3; D perhaps matches TRBD1 (6 bases). CDR1 and CDR2 from the germline V gene are MNHNY and SVGAGI (reference sequence). V dropped 0 bases and J dropped 3 bases, with 16 bases sitting between them. The CDR3 has 17 residues. CDR3 sequence reads: CASSYSPLGGRTDTQYF. The CDR3 region has the DNA TGTGCCAGCAGTTACTCCCCGTTAGGGGGAAGAACAGATACGCAGTATTTT.

This clonotype was picked up a small number of times. The rearrangement uses TRBV20-1 and TRBJ1-1; the match to TRBD1 covers 9 bases. This CDR3 is 13 amino acids long. J gave up 8 bases and V 6 bases, and 10 bases lay outside the gene matches. CDR1 is DFQATT, CDR2 SNEGSKA, per germline (reference sequence). CDR3 sequence: CSALQGARVEAFF. CDR3 DNA: TGCAGTGCCCTACAGGGGGCAAGGGTCGAAGCTTTCTTT.

V and J are TRBV16 and TRBJ2-7, with TRBD2 matching 8 bases. V was clipped by 3 bases and J by 7 bases; unmatched bases: 11. Germline CDR1 reads KGHSY; CDR2 reads FQNENV. The CDR3 length is 15 residues. In nucleotides, the CDR3 is TGTGCCAGCAGCCATCCCACCGCGGGAGGAAGAGAGCAGTACTTC. Residues: CASSHPTAGGREQYF.

As concerns this clonotype: A much more abundant neighbour one base away suggests this may be a read error. This chain joins TRBV5-1 and TRBJ2-3; 8 positions match TRBD1. The CDR3 contains 16 residues. The V gene's germline CDR1 is SGHRS and CDR2 YFSETQ. V lost 0 bases, J lost 7 bases, and 10 bases stayed unmatched. CDR3 protein: CASSLDAGGSGYTQYF. The CDR3 nucleotides read TGCGCCAGCAGCTTGGACGCAGGGGGCTCCGGATATACGCAGTATTTT.

This sequence joins TRBV18 and TRBJ2-7; TRBD2 might be the D (6 bases). Germline V gene lookup returns CDR1 KGHSH and CDR2 LQKENI. This CDR3 region has 16 residues. Between the trimmed V and J ends, which lost 4 bases and 1 base, there was a span of 17 bases. The CDR3 spells CASSRFGSTQSYEQYF. The CDR3 DNA sequence: TGTGCCAGCTCACGATTCGGGAGTACCCAATCCTACGAGCAGTACTTC.

This clonotype showed up just a few times. The J gene is TRBJ2-1, the V gene TRBV14; either TRBD1 or TRBD2 may fit D (5 bases each). V shed 4 bases and J shed 12 bases, with 19 bases lying between them. This CDR3 has 14 amino acids. Germline values: CDR1 SGHDN, CDR2 FVKESK. The CDR3 sequence is CASSRLQGRWAQFF. In nucleotides, the CDR3 is TGTGCCAGCAGCCGCCTTCAGGGACGCTGGGCGCAGTTCTTC.

Only a few counts were recorded for this clonotype. This rearrangement joins TRBV5-1 to TRBJ2-2, with a possible D match to TRBD1 (6 bases). This CDR3 region has 14 residues. Trimming cost V 4 bases and J 8 bases, with 15 bases left between them. From germline, CDR1 is SGHRS and CDR2 YFSETQ. The CDR3 DNA reads TGCGCCAGCAGCCTCCTCACAGGGTCGGGGGAGCTGTTTTTT. This translates into CASSLLTGSGELFF.

This clonotype has ten or more counts. V and J are TRBV5-4 and TRBJ2-7; no firm D call. This CDR3 comprises 14 residues. The V end lost 4 bases, the J end lost 6 bases, and 17 bases lay between the germline ends. Germline assignment: CDR1 SGHNT and CDR2 YYREEE (reference sequence). The CDR3 DNA reads as TGTGCCAGCAGCACCGACCTCCAGGAGAGCGAGCAGTACTTC. As protein: CASSTDLQESEQYF.

The sample holds a few counts of this clonotype. The chain couples TRBV7-9 to TRBJ2-7; D not resolved. This CDR3 spans 14 amino acids. Germline CDR1 SEHNR, CDR2 FQNEAQ (reference sequence). V lost 8 bases, J lost 4 bases, and 18 bases lay in between. In DNA, the CDR3 is TGTGCCAGCGGCTCCTTCAAGGAAGGATACGAGCAGTACTTC. Amino acid sequence: CASGSFKEGYEQYF.

This clonotype appeared a few times. The chain combines TRBV7-3 with TRBJ2-3, with 8 bases identical to TRBD2. The CDR3 spans 15 residues. V gave up 0 bases and J gave up 3 bases; unmatched junction bases: 2. Germline CDR1 is SGHTA and CDR2 is FQGTGA. The CDR3 DNA is TGTGCCAGCAGCTTAACGGGGACTAGGACAGATACGCAGTATTTT. It encodes CASSLTGTRTDTQYF.

The rearrangement links TRBV7-6 to TRBJ2-7, with 7 positions matching TRBD2. The germline gives CDR1 SGHVS, CDR2 FNYEAQ. The length of the CDR3 is 14 residues. V shed 0 bases and J 3 bases; nucleotides not matched to a gene: 2. In DNA, the CDR3 is TGTGCCAGCAGCTTAGCAGCTAGCGGCTACGAGCAGTACTTC. This codes for CASSLAASGYEQYF.

This clonotype was seen a few times. The chain has TRBV5-1 and TRBJ2-2, with D perhaps matching TRBD1 (6 bases). Germline V gives CDR1 SGHRS, CDR2 YFSETQ. The length of the CDR3 is 14 residues. V was cut by 2 bases and J by 4 bases, with 9 bases left in between. The CDR3 region is CASSLGGVTGELFF. The CDR3 DNA reads TGCGCCAGCAGCTTAGGGGGTGTCACCGGGGAGCTGTTTTTT.

The table lists this clonotype with a few counts. This chain uses TRBV12-3 or TRBV12-4 with TRBJ2-5; D is unclear. Trimming shortened V by 1 base and J by 2 bases, and 17 bases separated the two germline ends. The CDR3 loop spans 17 amino acids. The CDR3 here is CASSLDRVLTRQETQYF. The CDR3, as DNA: TGTGCCAGCAGTTTAGATCGAGTACTAACGAGGCAAGAGACCCAGTACTTC.

This clonotype was counted a few times. This sequence joins TRBV7-3 and TRBJ2-2; 11 nucleotides align to TRBD2. The CDR3 runs 15 residues. Germline V gives CDR1 SGHTA, CDR2 FQGTGA. V lost 3 bases and J lost 5; bases outside the gene matches: 2. CDR3 protein: CASSFRTSGTGELFF. The CDR3, as DNA: TGTGCCAGCAGCTTTCGGACTAGCGGGACCGGGGAGCTGTTTTTT.

V and J are TRBV9 and TRBJ1-1; TRBD1 might be the D (5 bases). Germline V gives CDR1 SGDLS, CDR2 YYNGEE. Trimming took off 4 bases at V and 2 bases at J, with 9 bases between the two ends. CDR3 length equals 13 residues. Written as DNA, the CDR3 is TGTGCCAGCAGCTGGGGGACCAACACTGAAGCTTTCTTT. The encoded protein is CASSWGTNTEAFF.